The next 2 T cell receptor beta chains were all read from a single sample in a study of T-cell memory formation after mild COVID-19. One entry per CDR3 protein results from TCRdb running MiXCR on the 5' RACE reads. The table has around 250,000 distinct CDR3 sequences, 8.5% to 9.5% seen once. Sequenced sample: PBMCs or a T cell subset sorted from them (not recorded which). The receptors derive from a man younger than 35 who had mild COVID-19 (a few samples of this study predate the infection). Cell type and time point are not known.

This clonotype appeared many times. The V gene is TRBV3-1, the J gene TRBJ1-1; 9 nucleotides align to TRBD1. CDR3 size: 14 residues. After removal of 0 bases from V and 5 bases from J, the junction contained 1 base not matched to a gene. Germline loops: CDR1 LGHDT, CDR2 YNNKEL (reference sequence). The CDR3 nucleotides read TGTGCCAGCAGCCAAGAACAGGGGGCAACTGAAGCTTTCTTT. It specifies CASSQEQGATEAFF.

A word on this clonotype: One end of the junction is discordant with germline, which a read error may explain. The rearrangement joins TRBV5-1 to TRBJ2-1; a possible D gene is TRBD1 (5 bases). Germline V lookup: CDR1 SGHRS, CDR2 YFSETQ. The CDR3 contains 15 residues. CDR3: CASSSGQGSYNEQFF. The CDR3 nucleotides read TGTGCCAGCAGCTCCGGCCAGGGTTCTTACAATGAGCAGTTCTTC.